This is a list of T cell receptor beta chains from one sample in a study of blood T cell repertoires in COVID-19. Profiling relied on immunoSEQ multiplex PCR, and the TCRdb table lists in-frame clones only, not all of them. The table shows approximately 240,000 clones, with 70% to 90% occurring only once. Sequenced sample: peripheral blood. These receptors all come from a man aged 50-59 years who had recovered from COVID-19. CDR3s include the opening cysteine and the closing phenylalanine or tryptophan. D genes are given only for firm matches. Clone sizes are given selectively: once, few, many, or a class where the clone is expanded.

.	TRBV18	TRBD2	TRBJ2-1	TGTGCCAGCTCTCCTCCTGGACTAGCGGGAGGGCCTTCCAACAATGAGCAGTTCTTC	CASSPPGLAGGPSNNEQFF
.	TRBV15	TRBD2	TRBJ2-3	TGTGCCACCAGCAGAGACCTAGCGGGCAGCACAGATACGCAGTATTTT	CATSRDLAGSTDTQYF
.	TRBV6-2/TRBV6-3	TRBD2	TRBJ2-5	TGTGCCAGCAGTTACAGCTACGCCAGGGAGGGCCAAGAGACCCAGTACTTC	CASSYSYAREGQETQYF
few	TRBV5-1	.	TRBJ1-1	TGCGCCAGCAGCGGGGGAGGTCAAAGGGCTGAAGCTTTCTTT	CASSGGGQRAEAFF
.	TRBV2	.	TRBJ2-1	TGTGCCAGCCGTTACTTCGAGGTTGAGGAGCAGTTCTTC	CASRYFEVEEQFF
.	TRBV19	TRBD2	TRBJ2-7	TGTGCCAGTAGTACTATAGCGGGAGGGCTTGCCGAGCAGTACTTC	CASSTIAGGLAEQYF
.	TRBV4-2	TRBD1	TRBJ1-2	TGTGCCAGCAGCTGGGACAGCACTAACTATGGCTACACCTTC	CASSWDSTNYGYTF
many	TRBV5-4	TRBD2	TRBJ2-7	TGTGCCAGCAGCACTGGGACTAGCGGAGAGCAGTACTTC	CASSTGTSGEQYF
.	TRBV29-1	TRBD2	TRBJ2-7	TGCAGCGTTGATGACGGGACTAGCGGCTACGAGCAGTACTTC	CSVDDGTSGYEQYF
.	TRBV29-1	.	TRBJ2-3	TGCAGCGTTGATGTCCAGGGATGGGATGTCACAGATACGCAGTATTTT	CSVDVQGWDVTDTQYF
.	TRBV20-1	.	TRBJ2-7	TGCAGTGCTAGTCGCCCAGGTGATTACTACGAGCAGTACTTC	CSASRPGDYYEQYF
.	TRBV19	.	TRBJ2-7	TGTGCCAGTAGGAGTTCCGGGACTTTGGCCTACGAGCAGTACTTC	CASRSSGTLAYEQYF
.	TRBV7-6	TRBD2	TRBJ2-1	TGTGCCAGCAGCCGGACTAGGAATGAGCAGTTCTTC	CASSRTRNEQFF
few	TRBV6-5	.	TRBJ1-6	TGTGCCAGCACCAACAGCCACACAGGGCGGTCACCCCTCCACTTT	CASTNSHTGRSPLHF
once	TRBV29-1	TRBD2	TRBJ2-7	TGCAGCGTAAAGACTAGCGGGAGCGTATACGAGCAGTACTTC	CSVKTSGSVYEQYF
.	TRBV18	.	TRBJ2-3	TGTGCCAGCTCCCCAAGCGGAGCCCCCACAGATACGCAGTATTTT	CASSPSGAPTDTQYF
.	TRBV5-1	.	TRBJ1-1	TGCGCCAGCAGCCCAAGAACGGGGAACACTGAAGCTTTCTTT	CASSPRTGNTEAFF
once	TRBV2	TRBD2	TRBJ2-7	TGTGCCAGCAGTTTCGGACTAGCGGGAGGCCACGAGCAGTACTTC	CASSFGLAGGHEQYF
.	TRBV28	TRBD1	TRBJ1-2	TGTGCCAGCAGTTTACTACAGGGGAACTATGGCTACACCTTC	CASSLLQGNYGYTF
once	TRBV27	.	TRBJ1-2	TGTGCCAGCAGTTTACAGGTCGGCTATGGCTACACCTTC	CASSLQVGYGYTF
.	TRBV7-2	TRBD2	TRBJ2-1	TGTGCCAGCAGCTTAAGAGCGGGAGGGAGACGTCAGGGTGAGCAGTTCTTC	CASSLRAGGRRQGEQFF
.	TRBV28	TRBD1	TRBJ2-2	TGTGCCAGCGTCCGAACAGGGGGCTGGACCGGGGAGCTGTTTTTT	CASVRTGGWTGELFF
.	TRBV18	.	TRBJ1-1	TGTGCCAGCTCATCGGGACAGAACACTGAAGCTTTCTTT	CASSSGQNTEAFF
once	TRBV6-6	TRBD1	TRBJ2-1	TGTGCCAGCAGTTACTCCGGGACAGGGAAGAATGAGCAGTTCTTC	CASSYSGTGKNEQFF
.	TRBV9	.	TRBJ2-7	TGTGCCAGCAGCCAGCGACAGGCCTCCTACGAGCAGTACTTC	CASSQRQASYEQYF
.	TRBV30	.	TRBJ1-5	TGTGCCTGGAGTGGGCCACCCCCTAGCAATCAGCCCCAGCATTTT	CAWSGPPPSNQPQHF
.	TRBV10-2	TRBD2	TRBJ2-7	TGCGCCAGCAGCCTGACTAGCGGGAGCTCCTACGAGCAGTACTTC	CASSLTSGSSYEQYF
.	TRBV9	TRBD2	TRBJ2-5	TGTGCCAGCAGCGTAGCCCCGACTAGCGGAGCGAGGGGATCACAAGAGACCCAGTACTTC	CASSVAPTSGARGSQETQYF
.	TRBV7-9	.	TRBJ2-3	TGTGCCAGCAGCTTATCCCGGGTAGCGGAGCGCACAGATACGCAGTATTTT	CASSLSRVAERTDTQYF
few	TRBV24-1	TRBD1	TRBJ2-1	TGTGCCACCAGTGACCAGACCCCGGGACAGATAGGTCCGAGGCGGTTCTTC	CATSDQTPGQIGPRRFF
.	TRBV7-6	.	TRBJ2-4	TGTGCCAGCAGCCCGACAGATCTAGCCAAAAACATTCAGTACTTC	CASSPTDLAKNIQYF
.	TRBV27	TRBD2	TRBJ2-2	TGTGCCAGCAGTGTTTGGACTAGCGGGACCGGGGAGCTGTTTTTT	CASSVWTSGTGELFF
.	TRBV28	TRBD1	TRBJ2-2	TGTGCCAGCAGTTTCCTGGGACAGGGAGTCCCCGGGGAGCTGTTTTTT	CASSFLGQGVPGELFF
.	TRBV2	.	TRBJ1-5	TGTGCCAGCAAGAGCATGGATCAGCCCCAGCATTTT	CASKSMDQPQHF
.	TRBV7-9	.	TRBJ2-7	TGTGCCAGCAGCTCAACAAATGGACATTCTACCCCCTACGAGCAGTACTTC	CASSSTNGHSTPYEQYF
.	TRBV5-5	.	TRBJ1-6	TGTGCCAGCAGCTTTAGGGGCGATAATTCACCCCTCCACTTT	CASSFRGDNSPLHF
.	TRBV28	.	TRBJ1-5	TGTGCCAGCAGTCCCCGGACAGCAAACTTTCCCAATCAGCCCCAGCATTTT	CASSPRTANFPNQPQHF
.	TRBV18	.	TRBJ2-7	TGTGCCAGCTCACCATCCCAGCGATCCTACGAGCAGTACTTC	CASSPSQRSYEQYF
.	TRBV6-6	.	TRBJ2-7	TGTGCCAGCAGTTACTCGATACGGGAGATGAGGTACGAGCAGTACTTC	CASSYSIREMRYEQYF
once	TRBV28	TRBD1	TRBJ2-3	TGTGCCAGCAGTGACAGGGGGATTGGGACAGATACGCAGTATTTT	CASSDRGIGTDTQYF
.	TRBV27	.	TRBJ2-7	TGTGCCAGCAGTTTTTTGGGAGGGGGAGGGAACGAGCAGTACTTC	CASSFLGGGGNEQYF
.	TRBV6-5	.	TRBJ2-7	TGTGCCAGCGAAACCGGGGGATTGGCCTACGAGCAGTACTTC	CASETGGLAYEQYF
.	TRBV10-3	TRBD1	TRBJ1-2	TGTGCCATCGCCCCGGGACAGGGGGCCAACTATGGCTACACCTTC	CAIAPGQGANYGYTF
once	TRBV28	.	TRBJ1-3	TGTGCCAGCAGTCCTAGGGGCCTCAGGGCCAGCTCTGGAAACACCATATATTTT	CASSPRGLRASSGNTIYF
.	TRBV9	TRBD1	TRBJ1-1	TGTGCCAGCAGCGTACGGGACAGGGGTGTGGAAGCTTTCTTT	CASSVRDRGVEAFF
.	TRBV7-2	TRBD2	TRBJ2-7	TGTGCCAGCAGCGACTGGACTAGCGCGACCTACGAGCAGTACTTC	CASSDWTSATYEQYF
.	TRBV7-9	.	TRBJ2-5	TGTGCCAGCAGCTTAGTGGGGGGGCACGGAGAGACCCAGTACTTC	CASSLVGGHGETQYF
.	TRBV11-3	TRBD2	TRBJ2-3	TGTGCCAGCAGCTTAGGACTAGCGCGCACAGATACGCAGTATTTT	CASSLGLARTDTQYF
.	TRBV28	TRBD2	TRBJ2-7	TGTGCCAGCAGCAGGACTAGCGGGAGTCTTGGCGAGCAGTACTTC	CASSRTSGSLGEQYF
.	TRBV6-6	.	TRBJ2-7	TGTGCCAGCAGTTACTCGTCAGGTGAATTCGAGCAGTACTTC	CASSYSSGEFEQYF
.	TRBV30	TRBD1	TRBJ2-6	TGTGCCTGGAGGCGCAAGGACAGGGTGATCTCTGGGGCCAACGTCCTGACTTTC	CAWRRKDRVISGANVLTF
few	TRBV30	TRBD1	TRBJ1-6	TGTGCCTGGAGGGGGGGCAGGGGGTATAATTCACCCCTCCACTTT	CAWRGGRGYNSPLHF
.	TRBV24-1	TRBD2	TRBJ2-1	TGTGCCACCAGTGATGAGACTAGCGGGAGGAGCAATGAGCAGTTCTTC	CATSDETSGRSNEQFF
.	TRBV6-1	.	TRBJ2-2	TGTGCCAGCAGTGAATTAGCGCCCACCGGGGAGCTGTTTTTT	CASSELAPTGELFF
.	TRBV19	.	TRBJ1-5	TGTGCCAGTACCTTAGGGGGGGGCTTAGAGCCCCAGCATTTT	CASTLGGGLEPQHF
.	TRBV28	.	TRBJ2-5	TGTGCCAGCAGTTCTGGCCTGCGGGGCCGCGAGACCCAGTACTTC	CASSSGLRGRETQYF
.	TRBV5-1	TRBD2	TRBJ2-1	TGCGCCAGCAGCTTGACCGGGACTAGCGGTTTGAGCTCCTACAATGAGCAGTTCTTC	CASSLTGTSGLSSYNEQFF
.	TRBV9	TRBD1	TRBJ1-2	TGTGCCAGCAGCGTAGGGGGACAGGGGGCGCGAGGCTACACCTTC	CASSVGGQGARGYTF
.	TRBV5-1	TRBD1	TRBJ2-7	TGCGCCAGCAGCCGGGACAGCCACGAGCAGTACTTC	CASSRDSHEQYF